This T cell receptor (beta chain) was identified during a study of blood T cell repertoires in COVID-19. Study information: Collection of acute and convalescent COVID-19 samples took place in the United States, Italy and Spain. In each case, the material was cDNA or gDNA derived from T cells, B-cell-depleted T cells, or PBMCs.

V was cut by 6 bases and J by 4 bases, with 16 bases left in between. The germline CDR1 and CDR2 sequences are MDHEN and SYDVKM. CDR3 size: 14 residues. This clone has a handful of counts. Original methodology: Estimated nucleated cell counts came from reference gene primer amplification. Assay used: immunoSEQ multiplex PCR; TCRdb lists only in-frame clones, some missing. V and J calls plus clone size are reproduced from that table; the DNA served to infer D and trimming. The sample lists around 140,000 clones; about 82% were seen once. The chain is built from TRBV28 and TRBJ2-7, with D possibly matching TRBD1 (6 bases). The clonotype originates from a woman in her fifties or sixties with acute or convalescent COVID-19. Sequencing was done on a sample of peripheral blood. The CDR3 DNA sequence: TGTGCCAGCAGGGAGACAGGATCTCTTTACGAGCAGTACTTC. Its protein product is CASRETGSLYEQYF.